The 27 T cell receptor beta chains in this list originate from one sample, sequenced in a study of blood T cell repertoires in COVID-19. The table came from immunoSEQ multiplex PCR; TCRdb's copy has only in-frame clones and leaves some out. The sample yields over 35,000 clones, roughly 78% seen once. The sequenced sample consisted of peripheral blood. These receptors originate from a man in his fifties or sixties with acute or convalescent COVID-19.

The chain joins TRBV9 to TRBJ2-7; perhaps TRBD2 as D (6 bases). This CDR3 has 15 residues. Germline lookup yields CDR1 SGDLS and CDR2 YYNGEE. V lost 1 base to trimming and J lost 5 bases, with 16 bases between them. The CDR3 region is CASSVSPGSGNEQYF. CDR3 sequence (DNA): TGTGCCAGCAGCGTAAGTCCCGGGAGTGGGAACGAGCAGTACTTC.

This rearrangement joins TRBV10-1 to TRBJ2-3, with 8 bases fitting TRBD1. The V gene's germline CDR1 is WNHNN and CDR2 SYGVQD (reference sequence). J was trimmed by 1 base and V by 1 base; bases with no gene match: 4. CDR3 length equals 16 residues. Written as DNA, the CDR3 is TGCGCCAGCAGTGAGTTTTCGGACAGGGGCACAGATACGCAGTATTTT. Protein product: CASSEFSDRGTDTQYF.

The genes are TRBV2 and TRBJ2-5, with a possible D match to TRBD1 (6 bases). The CDR3 covers 15 residues. The V and J ends lost 6 bases and 4 bases respectively, with 18 bases between them. Looked up from germline, CDR1 is SNHLY and CDR2 is FYNNEI. CDR3 residues: CASRPTGREGETQYF. DNA for the CDR3: TGTGCCAGCAGACCTACAGGGAGAGAAGGAGAGACCCAGTACTTC.

This clone appeared once. The V gene is TRBV19, the J gene TRBJ1-4; 7 nucleotides agree with TRBD1. The length of the CDR3 is 15 residues. Per germline, CDR1 LNHDA and CDR2 SQIVND (reference sequence). V shed 3 bases and J 8 bases; nucleotides not matched to a gene: 9. This CDR3 reads CASSIVTGAGEKLFF. Here the CDR3 DNA reads TGTGCCAGTAGTATCGTCACAGGGGCTGGAGAAAAACTGTTTTTT.

The chain couples TRBV10-3 to TRBJ2-1; tentatively, D is TRBD1 (6 bases). Germline V gives CDR1 ENHRY, CDR2 SYGVKD. The CDR3 extends over 14 amino acids. Trimming shortened V by 4 bases and J by 2 bases, and 9 bases separated the two germline ends. CDR3 coding DNA: TGTGCCATCAGTGGACAGGAGACCTACAATGAGCAGTTCTTC. Translated: CAISGQETYNEQFF.

The chain recombines TRBV5-1 with TRBJ2-7, with 9 nucleotides matching TRBD1. Germline CDR1 reads SGHRS; CDR2 reads YFSETQ. CDR3 size: 15 residues. With V trimmed by 4 bases and J by 3 bases, 8 bases remained unmatched. In DNA, the CDR3 is TGCGCCAGCAGCCCACAGGGACAGGGAGTCTACGAGCAGTACTTC. Amino acids: CASSPQGQGVYEQYF.

The V and J genes are TRBV27 and TRBJ2-1; 14 bases are shared with TRBD2. CDR1 and CDR2 from the germline V gene are MNHEY and SMNVEV (reference sequence). The CDR3 is 16 amino acids. The V and J ends lost 3 bases and 7 bases, in that order; junction bases with no gene match: 5. This CDR3 is CASSFFRTSGGNEQFF. The CDR3 DNA sequence: TGTGCCAGCAGTTTTTTCCGGACTAGCGGGGGGAATGAGCAGTTCTTC.

The chain carries TRBV4-1 and TRBJ1-5; D uncertain. The V end was cut by 0 bases, the J end by 0 bases, with 6 bases between. This CDR3 has 15 amino acids. Germline lookup yields CDR1 MGHRA and CDR2 YSYEKL. DNA of the CDR3: TGCGCCAGCAGCCAAGAACTGTATAGCAATCAGCCCCAGCATTTT. Translation: CASSQELYSNQPQHF.

This rearrangement joins TRBV5-4 to TRBJ2-7, with D maybe TRBD2 (7 bases). The V and J ends lost 3 bases and 1 base respectively, with 17 bases between them. Germline CDR1 and CDR2: SGHNT and YYREEE (reference sequence). This CDR3 comprises 16 residues. CDR3 bases: TGTGCCAGCAGCTCTACTCGGGGGGCTGGATCCTACGAGCAGTACTTC. It codes for CASSSTRGAGSYEQYF.

The chain couples TRBV5-4 to TRBJ2-3; possible D gene TRBD1, 6 bases. The germline V and J ends were trimmed by 4 bases and 2 bases, with 14 bases remaining between them. The CDR3 consists of 15 residues. The germline CDR1 and CDR2 sequences are SGHNT and YYREEE (reference sequence). This chain's CDR3 is CASSNRDTNTDTQYF. The CDR3 region has the DNA TGTGCCAGCAGCAACCGGGACACCAACACAGATACGCAGTATTTT.

This chain connects TRBV6-2 or TRBV6-3 to TRBJ2-7; no definite D call. The V end lost 5 bases, the J end lost 2 bases, and 7 bases lay between the germline ends. The CDR3 contains 12 residues. The V gene's germline CDR1 is MNHEY and CDR2 SVGEGT. Here the CDR3 reads CASSRSTYEQYF. The CDR3 nucleotides read TGTGCCAGCAGTCGGTCTACCTACGAGCAGTACTTC.

This clone has just one count. The V and J genes are TRBV19 and TRBJ2-2; 7 nucleotides agree with TRBD1. This CDR3 has 17 amino acids. Per the germline V gene, CDR1 is LNHDA and CDR2 is SQIVND (reference sequence). With 9 bases clipped from V and 0 bases from J, the junction kept 13 bases outside the gene matches. The CDR3 bases are TGTGCCAGCCGGACAGGAGCTCACACCGCGAACACCGGGGAGCTGTTTTTT. Residues: CASRTGAHTANTGELFF. The full variable domain, its missing parts supplied by reference TRBV19 and TRBJ2-2, is DGGITQSPKYLFRKEGQNVTLSCEQNLNHDAMYWYRQDPGQGLRLIYYSQIVNDFQKGDIAEGYSVSREKKESFPLTVTSAQKNPTAFYLCASRTGAHTANTGELFFGEGSRLTVL.

This clone has just a few counts. The chain combines TRBV7-6 with TRBJ2-1; 9 nucleotides match TRBD2. The ends lost 1 base at V and 2 bases at J; junction bases unmatched: 9. CDR1 is SGHVS, CDR2 FNYEAQ, per germline. This CDR3 is 18 amino acids long. The CDR3 here is CASSLEAFEREAYNEQFF. Here the CDR3 DNA reads TGTGCCAGCAGCTTAGAGGCCTTTGAGCGGGAGGCCTACAATGAGCAGTTCTTC.

The rearrangement links TRBV30 to TRBJ2-7; 9 bases map to TRBD2. Germline trimming cut 2 bases from V and 2 bases from J; bases unmatched to any gene: 4. This CDR3 comprises 14 residues. The germline gives CDR1 GTSNPN, CDR2 SVGIG (reference sequence). The DNA for the CDR3 is TGTGCCTGGAGTATGACTAGCGGACCCTACGAGCAGTACTTC. It yields the protein CAWSMTSGPYEQYF.

The chain recombines TRBV28 with TRBJ2-7; D unclear. The CDR3 has 16 residues. V lost 3 bases to trimming and J lost 5 bases, with 20 bases between them. Germline V gene lookup returns CDR1 MDHEN and CDR2 SYDVKM. CDR3 in DNA: TGTGCCAGCAGTTTCGTTGCGGTCTTAAATCTCGACGAGCAGTACTTC. Its translation is CASSFVAVLNLDEQYF.

The chain combines TRBV7-2 with TRBJ2-3, with TRBD2 matching 15 bases. Germline values: CDR1 SGHTA, CDR2 FQGNSA. The CDR3 has 18 residues. Trimming at V came to 1 base and at J to 5 bases, leaving 7 bases not matched to a gene. CDR3 sequence: CASSLVGLAGGPVDTQYF. CDR3 in DNA: TGTGCCAGCAGCTTAGTGGGACTAGCGGGAGGTCCCGTAGATACGCAGTATTTT.

This clone was found once. This sequence joins TRBV11-2 and TRBJ2-1, with 13 nucleotides matching TRBD2. V trimming: 0 bases; J trimming: 7 bases; junction bases outside the gene matches: 0. This CDR3 contains 15 residues. Germline V gives CDR1 SGHAT, CDR2 FQNNGV. The CDR3 loop reads CASSLEGLAGNEQFF. The CDR3 coding sequence is TGTGCCAGCAGCTTAGAGGGACTAGCGGGGAATGAGCAGTTCTTC.

This clone turned up a few times. The DNA for the CDR3 is TGTGCCAGAAGCCTAAGAGTGTTTGTGGACAGGACAAACACAGATACGCAGTATTTT. This gives the protein CARSLRVFVDRTNTDTQYF. This chain connects TRBV7-5 to TRBJ2-3; TRBD1 is the table's D call and was not checked against the DNA. TRBV7-5 is reported as a pseudogene. CDR3 length: 19 residues.

The rearrangement links TRBV11-2 to TRBJ1-6; D is undetermined. Germline CDR1 and CDR2: SGHAT and FQNNGV. This CDR3 is 16 amino acids long. V lost 3 bases to trimming and J lost 0 bases, with 9 bases between them. The CDR3 DNA is TGTGCCAGCAGCTTCTTTAGGAGCTCCTATAATTCACCCCTCCACTTT. It codes for CASSFFRSSYNSPLHF.

The chain employs TRBV7-9 and TRBJ1-2, with 10 positions matching TRBD1. The CDR3 covers 14 residues. V lost 4 bases to trimming and J lost 6 bases; unmatched junction nucleotides: 5. Looked up from germline, CDR1 is SEHNR and CDR2 is FQNEAQ (reference sequence). CDR3 in amino acids: CASSYWTGGDGYTF. CDR3 nucleotide sequence: TGTGCCAGCAGCTACTGGACAGGGGGGGATGGCTACACCTTC. Using reference TRBV7-9 and TRBJ1-2 for the parts outside the CDR3, the full variable domain is DTGVSQNPRHKITKRGQNVTFRCDPISEHNRLYWYRQTLGQGPEFLTYFQNEAQLEKSRLLSDRFSAERPKGSFSTLEIQRTEQGDSAMYLCASSYWTGGDGYTFGSGTRLTVV.

The chain carries TRBV13 and TRBJ2-7; the D gene is possibly TRBD1 (6 bases). Trimming pared 0 bases from V and 3 bases from J, leaving 9 bases between. CDR1 PRHDT and CDR2 FYEKMQ come from the germline V gene (reference sequence). There are 14 residues in the CDR3. This CDR3 is CASSLGRDNYEQYF. DNA for the CDR3: TGTGCCAGCAGCTTAGGCCGGGACAACTACGAGCAGTACTTC. Complete variable domain (other parts from reference TRBV13 and TRBJ2-7): AAGVIQSPRHLIKEKRETATLKCYPIPRHDTVYWYQQGPGQDPQFLISFYEKMQSDKGSIPDRFSAQQFSDYHSELNMSSLELGDSALYFCASSLGRDNYEQYFGPGTRLTVT.

The chain combines TRBV28 with TRBJ1-1; D is undetermined. Germline V lookup: CDR1 MDHEN, CDR2 SYDVKM. V was clipped by 8 bases and J by 5 bases, with 9 bases between them. The CDR3 spans 11 residues. In DNA, the CDR3 is TGTGCCAGCCGACTTTGGACTGAAGCTTTCTTT. It yields the protein CASRLWTEAFF.

The CDR3 is CASRSGREQFF. The CDR3 nucleotides are TGTGCCAGCAGGAGCGGGAGAGAGCAGTTCTTC. The rearrangement links TRBV6-5 to TRBJ2-1; 8 positions agree with TRBD2. Germline V gene sequence: CDR1 MNHEY, CDR2 SVGAGI. The CDR3 extends over 11 amino acids. The V and J ends lost 6 bases and 10 bases, in that order; junction bases with no gene match: 2.

This clone appeared a single time. This chain links TRBV6-1 with TRBJ2-1, with 9 bases matching TRBD1. Per the germline V gene, CDR1 is MNHNS and CDR2 is SASEGT. The CDR3 is 17 amino acids. V trimming: 3 bases; J trimming: 4 bases; junction bases outside the gene matches: 10. The CDR3 spells CASSESSGTGTYNEQFF. Written as DNA, the CDR3 is TGTGCCAGCAGTGAGTCCTCTGGGACAGGGACATACAATGAGCAGTTCTTC.

The chain joins TRBV3-1 (or the pseudogene TRBV3-2) to TRBJ1-4; tentative D call: TRBD1 (6 bases). Trimming took 1 base from V and 7 from J, leaving 16 bases between them. Looked up from germline, CDR1 is LGHDT and CDR2 is YNNKEL (reference sequence). The length of the CDR3 is 16 residues. DNA for the CDR3: TGTGCCAGCAGCCAAGGGGTGGACAGCAATTGTGAAAAACTGTTTTTT. Its translation: CASSQGVDSNCEKLFF.

The chain is built from TRBV6-2 or TRBV6-3 and TRBJ2-3; 8 bases map to TRBD2. The CDR3 extends over 14 amino acids. CDR1 and CDR2 from the germline V gene are MNHEY and SVGEGT. V was pared by 5 bases and J by 4 bases, with 5 bases of the junction left unmatched. CDR3 loop: CASSQGLAADTQYF. Here the CDR3 DNA reads TGTGCCAGCAGTCAAGGACTAGCAGCAGATACGCAGTATTTT.

The chain employs TRBV25-1 and TRBJ1-4; D not certain. Between the trimmed V and J ends, which lost 8 bases and 0 bases, there was a span of 7 bases. The CDR3 is 13 amino acids. Germline V CDR1 and CDR2: MGHDK, SYGVNS. Written as DNA, the CDR3 is TGTGCCAGCTCTCCTGCAACTAATGAAAAACTGTTTTTT. Amino acids: CASSPATNEKLFF.